The sequence of this TCR beta chain was determined in a study of blood T cell repertoires in COVID-19. At the level of the study: Material from acute and convalescent COVID-19 was sourced from the United States, Italy and Spain.

Per the germline V gene, CDR1 is LNHDA and CDR2 is SQIVND (reference sequence). With 3 bases removed from V and 5 bases from J, the gap between germline ends came to 16 bases. This CDR3 has 16 amino acids. This table comes from immunoSEQ multiplex PCR, and its TCRdb copy is limited to in-frame clones, with some not included. The sample lists some 58,000 clones, just under 90% occurring once. This TCR was recovered from a man aged 45-65 years with acute or convalescent COVID-19. Sequencing input: peripheral blood. The chain joins TRBV19 to TRBJ2-2, with D maybe TRBD2 (7 bases). The CDR3 nucleotides read TGTGCCAGTAGTATTGCCTACGGGGGGCGAACCGGGGAGCTGTTTTTT. This encodes CASSIAYGGRTGELFF.